This TCR beta chain emerged from a study of Graves' ophthalmopathy and Graves' hyperthyroidism. From germline, CDR1 is SGHTA and CDR2 FQGNSA. Trimming removed 1 base at V and 6 bases at J, with 18 bases between. This CDR3 region has 16 residues. Regarding the study as a whole: In predicting ophthalmopathy progression, the model reached 65% to 71% sensitivity and about 73% specificity.

RNA transcripts served as template for amplifying TCR beta CDR3 sequences. HTBI primers primed a first-round RT-PCR, and a second-round multiplex PCR followed. TCRdb reanalysed the multiplex PCR reads using MiXCR and keeps one entry per CDR3 protein. The sample records about 660,000 distinct CDR3 sequences, roughly 39% being singletons. About this clonotype: Antigen specificity is unknown. A much larger clone sits a single nucleotide away, making a read error possible.

Sequencing was carried out using peripheral blood. This chain joins TRBV7-2 and TRBJ1-2; D gene uncertain. The receptor was isolated from an adult man with Graves' ophthalmopathy. CDR3 sequence (DNA): TGTGCCAGCAGCTTAGTGCCGAGGCCAGTTGGGGATGGCTACACCTTC. This codes for CASSLVPRPVGDGYTF.